This T cell receptor (beta chain) was captured in a study of blood T cell repertoires in COVID-19. As for the study in general: The cDNA or gDNA used as material had been derived from T cells, B-cell-depleted T cells, or PBMCs.

The V gene's germline CDR1 is SGHAT and CDR2 FQDESV (reference sequence). Trimming removed 4 bases at V and 10 bases at J, with 14 bases between. The CDR3 contains 13 residues. Participants' own reports of clinical history determined their cohort assignment. Recovered status applied to Cohort 3 donors who had two consecutive negative PCRs. It also applied to those with clearance or with symptom resolution. Per the study methods: Reference gene primers were amplified, and this amplification served to estimate nucleated cell counts. The data were produced by immunoSEQ multiplex PCR, yet TCRdb's version contains in-frame clones alone and is incomplete. V and J calls plus clone size are reproduced from that table; the DNA served to infer D and trimming. The sample yields about 220,000 clones, approximately 80% seen once.

The chain has TRBV11-1 and TRBJ2-1; D is perhaps TRBD2 (5 bases). The source material was PBMCs or T cells enriched from blood (not recorded which). The origin of this receptor is a woman in her sixties who had recovered from COVID-19. The CDR3 DNA is TGTGCCAGCAGCTCAGACTACGGTGGCGAGCAGTTCTTC. It specifies CASSSDYGGEQFF. Variable domain in full (rest from reference TRBV11-1 and TRBJ2-1): EAEVAQSPRYKITEKSQAVAFWCDPISGHATLYWYRQILGQGPELLVQFQDESVVDDSQLPKDRFSAERLKGVDSTLKIQPAELGDSAMYLCASSSDYGGEQFFGPGTRLTVL.